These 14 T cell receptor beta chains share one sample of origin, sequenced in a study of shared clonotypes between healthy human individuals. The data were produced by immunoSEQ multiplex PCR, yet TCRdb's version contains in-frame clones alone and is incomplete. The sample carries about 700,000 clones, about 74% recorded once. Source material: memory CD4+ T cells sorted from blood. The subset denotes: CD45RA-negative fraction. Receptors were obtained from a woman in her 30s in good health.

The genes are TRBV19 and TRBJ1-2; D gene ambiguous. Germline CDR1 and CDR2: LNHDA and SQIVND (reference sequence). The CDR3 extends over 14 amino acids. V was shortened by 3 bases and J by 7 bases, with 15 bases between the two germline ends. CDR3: CASSIQAVAVGYTF. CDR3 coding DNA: TGTGCCAGTAGTATTCAGGCCGTGGCGGTTGGCTACACCTTC.

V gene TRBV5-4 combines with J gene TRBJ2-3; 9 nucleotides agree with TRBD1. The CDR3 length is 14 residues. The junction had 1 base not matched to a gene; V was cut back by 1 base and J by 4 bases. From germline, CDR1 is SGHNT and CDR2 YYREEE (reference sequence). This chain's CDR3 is CASSLTGGADTQYF. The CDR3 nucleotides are TGTGCCAGCAGCTTGACAGGGGGCGCAGATACGCAGTATTTT.

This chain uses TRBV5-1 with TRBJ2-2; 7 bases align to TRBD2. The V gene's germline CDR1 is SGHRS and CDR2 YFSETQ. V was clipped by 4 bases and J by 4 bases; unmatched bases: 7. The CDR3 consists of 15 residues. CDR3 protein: CASSPAGDSTGELFF. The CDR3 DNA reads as TGCGCCAGCAGCCCCGCGGGAGACTCCACCGGGGAGCTGTTTTTT. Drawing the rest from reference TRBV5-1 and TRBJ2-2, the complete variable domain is KAGVTQTPRYLIKTRGQQVTLSCSPISGHRSVSWYQQTPGQGLQFLFEYFSETQRNKGNFPGRFSGRQFSNSRSEMNVSTLELGDSALYLCASSPAGDSTGELFFGEGSRLTVL.

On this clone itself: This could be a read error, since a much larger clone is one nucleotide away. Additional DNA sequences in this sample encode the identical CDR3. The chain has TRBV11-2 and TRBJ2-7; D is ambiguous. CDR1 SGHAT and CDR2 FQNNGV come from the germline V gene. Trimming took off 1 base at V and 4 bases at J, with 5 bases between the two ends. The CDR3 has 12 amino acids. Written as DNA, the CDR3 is TGTGCCAGCAGCTTAGGAGCTTACGAGCAGTACTTC. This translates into CASSLGAYEQYF.

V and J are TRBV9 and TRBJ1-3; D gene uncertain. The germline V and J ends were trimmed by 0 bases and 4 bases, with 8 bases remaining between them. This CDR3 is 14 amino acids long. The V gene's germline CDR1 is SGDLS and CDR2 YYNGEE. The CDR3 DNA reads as TGTGCCAGCAGCGTAGTAGCAGTCGGAAACACCATATATTTT. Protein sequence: CASSVVAVGNTIYF.

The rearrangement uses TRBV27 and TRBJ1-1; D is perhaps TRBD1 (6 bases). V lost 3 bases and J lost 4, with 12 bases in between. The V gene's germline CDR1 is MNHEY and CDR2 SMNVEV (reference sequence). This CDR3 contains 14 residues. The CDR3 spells CASSFRGLGTEAFF. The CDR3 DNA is TGTGCCAGCAGTTTTCGGGGGCTAGGCACTGAAGCTTTCTTT.

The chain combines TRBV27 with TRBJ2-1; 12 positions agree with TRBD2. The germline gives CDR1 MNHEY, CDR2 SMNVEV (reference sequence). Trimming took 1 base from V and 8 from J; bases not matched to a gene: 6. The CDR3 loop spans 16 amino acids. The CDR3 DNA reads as TGTGCCAGCAGTTTATGGACTAGCGGGGTCGCCGATGAGCAGTTCTTC. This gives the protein CASSLWTSGVADEQFF.

The CDR3 coding sequence is TGTGCCAGCAGCCAATTTACAGGGGGAAACGGAGATACGCAGTATTTT. This encodes CASSQFTGGNGDTQYF. The chain links TRBV4-2 to TRBJ2-3; 8 nucleotides agree with TRBD1. V was pared by 2 bases and J by 5 bases, with 9 bases of the junction left unmatched. The CDR3 covers 16 residues. Looked up from germline, CDR1 is LGHNA and CDR2 is YNFKEQ.

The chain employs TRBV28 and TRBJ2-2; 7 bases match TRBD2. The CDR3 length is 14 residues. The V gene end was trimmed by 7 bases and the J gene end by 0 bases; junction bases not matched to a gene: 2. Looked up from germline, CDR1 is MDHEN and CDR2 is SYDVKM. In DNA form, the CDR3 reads TGTGCCAGCACTGGGAGGGCGAACACCGGGGAGCTGTTTTTT. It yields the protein CASTGRANTGELFF.

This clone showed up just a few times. CDR3 sequence reads: CASSPTGMRGLYNEQFF. The CDR3 DNA reads as TGCGCCAGCAGCCCAACGGGAATGAGGGGGTTATACAATGAGCAGTTCTTC. V and J are TRBV4-1 and TRBJ2-1; possibly TRBD1 for D (6 bases). Germline V gives CDR1 MGHRA, CDR2 YSYEKL. Trimming pared 4 bases from V and 4 bases from J, leaving 20 bases between. This CDR3 region has 17 residues.

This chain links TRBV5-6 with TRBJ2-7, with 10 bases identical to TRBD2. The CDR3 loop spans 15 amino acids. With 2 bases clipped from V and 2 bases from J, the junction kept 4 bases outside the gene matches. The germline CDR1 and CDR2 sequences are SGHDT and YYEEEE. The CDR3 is CASSLLAGTAYEQYF. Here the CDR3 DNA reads TGTGCCAGCAGCTTACTAGCGGGAACCGCCTACGAGCAGTACTTC.

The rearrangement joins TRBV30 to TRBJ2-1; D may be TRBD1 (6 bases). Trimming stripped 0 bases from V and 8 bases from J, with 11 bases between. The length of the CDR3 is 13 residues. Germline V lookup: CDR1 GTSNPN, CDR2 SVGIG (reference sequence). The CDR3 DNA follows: TGTGCCTGGAGTGTACTTCACAGGGATGAGCAGTTCTTC. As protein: CAWSVLHRDEQFF.

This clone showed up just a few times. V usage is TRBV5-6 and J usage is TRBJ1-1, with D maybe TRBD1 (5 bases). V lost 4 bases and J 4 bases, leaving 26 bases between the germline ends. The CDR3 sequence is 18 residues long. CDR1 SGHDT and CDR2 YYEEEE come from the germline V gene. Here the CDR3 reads CASSVVAFGGKTTTEAFF. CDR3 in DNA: TGTGCCAGCAGCGTGGTGGCGTTTGGGGGGAAAACGACCACTGAAGCTTTCTTT.

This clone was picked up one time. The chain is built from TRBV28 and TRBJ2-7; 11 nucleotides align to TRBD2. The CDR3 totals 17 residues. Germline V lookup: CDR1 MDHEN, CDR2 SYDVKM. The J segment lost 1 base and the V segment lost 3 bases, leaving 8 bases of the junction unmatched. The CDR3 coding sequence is TGTGCCAGCAGTTTCCTAGCGGGAGGCCTCCCATCCTACGAGCAGTACTTC. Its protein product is CASSFLAGGLPSYEQYF.